A selection of T cell receptor beta chains follows, all from one sample in a study of blood T cells in healthy people across ages. TCRdb independently ran MiXCR on the 5' RACE reads; one entry per CDR3 protein. The sample includes 450,000 to 650,000 distinct CDR3 sequences, around 24% of them seen just once. The sample also formed part of further work on T cells of mothers and their children.

Sample: blood. The receptors come from a boy aged 5-17 years in good health. The CDR3 runs from the conserved cysteine through the conserved F or W. D genes are given only for firm matches.

V gene	D gene	CDR3 protein
TRBV27	.	CASSYSGFGELFF
TRBV3-1	TRBD2	CASSQGPGTSGSSQQYF
TRBV28	.	CASSYGGTVGYGYTF
TRBV28	TRBD1	CASSRPGGGLSYEQYF
TRBV12-5	TRBD2	CASGLEAGTSGRRGVYEQYF
TRBV4-1	TRBD2	CASSQAWAGVLQETQYF
TRBV3-1	.	CASSQDRNSDTDTQYF
TRBV4-1	.	CASSQDRHSSYEQYF
TRBV27	.	CASSFTVYTEAFF
TRBV7-2	.	CASSLTGDAASYEQYF
TRBV28	TRBD2	CASSSPGLAGANYEQYF
TRBV7-2	TRBD2	CASSLRTSASGVGETQYF
TRBV29-1	TRBD2	CSVLGTSGGGLAETQYF
TRBV29-1	.	CSVEPRTVETQYF
TRBV7-9	TRBD2	CASSFGLAGVPGEQYF
TRBV7-9	.	CASSLSQDTQYF
TRBV28	.	CASSLRPTTRDETQYF
TRBV27	.	CASRYGGYEQFF
TRBV27	TRBD1	CASSYQRSGTGTYEQYF
TRBV20-1	.	CSAERETQYF
TRBV29-1	TRBD2	CSVRGRSSYEQYF
TRBV12-3/TRBV12-4	TRBD1	CASSLATGIYGYTF
TRBV4-1	.	CASSQFRDAQHDEQFF
TRBV29-1	TRBD2	CSVRGLAGASEQYF
TRBV7-9	.	CASSLVSDSAEQFF
TRBV29-1	.	CSVGTDTALQETQYF
TRBV6-1	TRBD2	CASRPGLGGGSYEQYF
TRBV24-1	TRBD2	CATSDPTSGYEQYF
TRBV6-5	.	CASRESTDTQYF
TRBV7-8	.	CASSLQAGYQETQYF
TRBV18	.	CASSPGVRGTNEKLFF
TRBV7-3	TRBD1	CASSPTGQGGTEAFF
TRBV20-1	.	CSATSRDDGSSYEQYF
TRBV29-1	.	CSVSTQVPYEQYF
TRBV12-3/TRBV12-4	TRBD2	CASSSPGLAGVWQYF
TRBV15	.	CATSSDRRANIQYF
TRBV7-2	TRBD2	CASSLAASGPYEQYF
TRBV28	.	CASSFQGGRAEQYF
TRBV5-1	TRBD1	CASRNGQGRTDTQYF
TRBV13	.	CASSFLRTNTGELFF
TRBV5-1	TRBD2	CASSFLAGVDNEQFF
TRBV7-2	.	CASSSMNQPQHF
TRBV30	.	CAWSVGGYGYAF
TRBV29-1	TRBD1	CSAGTEQEYGYTF
TRBV20-1	.	CSASRGRSRLYF
TRBV5-1	.	CASSPSGDSNTEAFF
TRBV6-1	TRBD2	CASGAVGGEQFF
TRBV6-6	.	CASSYSSGADNEKLFF
TRBV6-1	.	CASSEMWAKGRAKNIQYF
TRBV7-9	.	CASSLLDQETQYF
TRBV7-9	.	CASSPFERIKLFF
TRBV25-1	.	CASSDEGETQYF
TRBV28	.	CASSQIPEAAYNEQFF